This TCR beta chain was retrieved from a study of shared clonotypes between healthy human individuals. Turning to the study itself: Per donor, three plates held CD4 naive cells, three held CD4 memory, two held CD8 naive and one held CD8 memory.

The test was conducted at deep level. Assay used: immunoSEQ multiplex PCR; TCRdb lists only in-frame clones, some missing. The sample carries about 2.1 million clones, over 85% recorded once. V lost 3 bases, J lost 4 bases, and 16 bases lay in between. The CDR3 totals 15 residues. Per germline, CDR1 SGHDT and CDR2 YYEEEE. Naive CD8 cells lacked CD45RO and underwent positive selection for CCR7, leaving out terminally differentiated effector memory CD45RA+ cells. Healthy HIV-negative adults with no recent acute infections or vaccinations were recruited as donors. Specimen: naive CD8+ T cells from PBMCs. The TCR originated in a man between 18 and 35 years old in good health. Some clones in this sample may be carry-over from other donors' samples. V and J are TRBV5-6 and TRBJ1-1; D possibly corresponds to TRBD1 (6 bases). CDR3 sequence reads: CASSSWVEGVTEAFF. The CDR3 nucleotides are TGTGCCAGCAGCTCTTGGGTGGAGGGGGTCACTGAAGCTTTCTTT. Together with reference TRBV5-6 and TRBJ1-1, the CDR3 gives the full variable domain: DAGVTQSPTHLIKTRGQQVTLRCSPKSGHDTVSWYQQALGQGPQFIFQYYEEEERQRGNFPDRFSGHQFPNYSSELNVNALLLGDSALYLCASSSWVEGVTEAFFGQGTRLTVV.